One and the same sample provided the 11 T cell receptor beta chains below, sequenced in a study of blood T cell repertoires in COVID-19. Libraries were prepared by immunoSEQ multiplex PCR; TCRdb keeps only in-frame clonotypes and omits some of them. The sample yields over 200,000 clones, about 90% seen once. The sample comprised PBMCs or T cells enriched from blood (not recorded which). These receptors all stem from a woman in her twenties or thirties with acute COVID-19.

The chain joins TRBV4-2 to TRBJ1-4, with unresolved D. Between the trimmed V and J ends, which lost 0 bases and 8 bases, there was a span of 7 bases. The germline V gene encodes CDR1 LGHNA and CDR2 YNFKEQ. This CDR3 is built from 13 residues. Written as DNA, the CDR3 is TGTGCCAGCAGCCAAGATCGGAGAGAAAAACTGTTTTTT. It translates to CASSQDRREKLFF.

This CDR3 reads CASSMSLRTLGGNEQFF. For the CDR3, the DNA is TGTGCCAGTAGTATGTCCCTCAGGACACTCGGAGGGAATGAGCAGTTCTTC. The rearrangement uses TRBV19 and TRBJ2-1; the D gene is possibly TRBD2 (6 bases). From germline, CDR1 is LNHDA and CDR2 SQIVND (reference sequence). V lost 3 bases and J lost 7, with 22 bases in between. This CDR3 contains 17 residues.

The chain combines TRBV19 with TRBJ1-2; no reliable D call. The CDR3 is 13 amino acids. V lost 3 bases and J 4 bases, leaving 9 bases between the germline ends. Germline CDR1 reads LNHDA; CDR2 reads SQIVND (reference sequence). CDR3 protein: CASSMMGSYGYTF. The CDR3, as DNA: TGTGCCAGTAGTATGATGGGGAGCTATGGCTACACCTTC.

The CDR3 region is CASSLGQGVHEQYF. The CDR3 DNA follows: TGTGCCAGCAGCTTGGGACAGGGGGTCCACGAGCAGTACTTC. The chain is built from TRBV5-4 and TRBJ2-7; 9 bases are a match to TRBD1. The CDR3 spans 14 residues. Losses at the gene ends were 0 bases for V and 5 bases for J; bases not matched to a gene: 3. CDR1 and CDR2 (germline): SGHNT, YYREEE (reference sequence).

The V gene is TRBV6-1, the J gene TRBJ2-1, with D perhaps TRBD1 (5 bases). Germline V gene sequence: CDR1 MNHNS, CDR2 SASEGT. The CDR3 extends over 16 amino acids. The V end was cut by 4 bases, the J end by 0 bases, with 13 bases between. CDR3 sequence reads: CASSGRGASSYNEQFF. DNA of the CDR3: TGTGCCAGCAGTGGCCGTGGGGCTTCCTCCTACAATGAGCAGTTCTTC.

This chain links TRBV5-1 with TRBJ1-2; D perhaps matches TRBD1 (5 bases). Germline V gives CDR1 SGHRS, CDR2 YFSETQ. The CDR3 is 12 residues long. With 0 bases removed from V and 8 bases from J, the gap between germline ends came to 8 bases. CDR3 bases: TGCGCCAGCAGCTTGGCCGGGGGAGGCTACACCTTC. Its translation is CASSLAGGGYTF.

The CDR3 region has the DNA TGTGCCAGTAGTATAGATCGGGGGAGCACTGAAGCTTTCTTT. It is translated as CASSIDRGSTEAFF. The chain employs TRBV19 and TRBJ1-1; D possibly corresponds to TRBD1 (5 bases). Germline V gene data show CDR1 as LNHDA and CDR2 as SQIVND (reference sequence). CDR3 length: 14 amino acids. Trimming took 0 bases from V and 4 from J, leaving 9 bases between them.

The chain employs TRBV7-3 and TRBJ2-1; 10 bases line up with TRBD2. V was pared by 5 bases and J by 0 bases, with 10 bases of the junction left unmatched. Germline V gives CDR1 SGHTA, CDR2 FQGTGA. There are 18 residues in the CDR3. The CDR3 sequence is CASSPLAGVTSSYNEQFF. As DNA, the CDR3 is TGTGCCAGCAGCCCCCTAGCGGGGGTGACGAGCTCCTACAATGAGCAGTTCTTC.

The chain joins TRBV6-5 to TRBJ1-5; 10 bases align to TRBD1. J lost 4 bases, V lost 6 bases, and 6 bases had no gene match. The CDR3 is 15 residues long. CDR1 and CDR2 from the germline V gene are MNHEY and SVGAGI. The CDR3 DNA reads as TGTGCCAGCAGCAATGGACAGGGGGGAAATCAGCCCCAGCATTTT. Encoded protein: CASSNGQGGNQPQHF.

The V call is TRBV7-2, the J call TRBJ1-1; the D gene is possibly TRBD1 (5 bases). V lost 3 bases, J lost 6 bases, and 14 bases lay in between. The CDR3 is 14 residues long. The V gene's germline CDR1 is SGHTA and CDR2 FQGNSA. The CDR3 DNA follows: TGTGCCAGCAGCTTGAAGAAGGGGACTCCTGAAGCTTTCTTT. This gives the protein CASSLKKGTPEAFF.

The chain couples TRBV18 to TRBJ1-1; the match to TRBD1 covers 11 bases. Germline CDR1 is KGHSH and CDR2 is LQKENI. CDR3 length equals 15 residues. Germline trimming cut 6 bases from V and 7 bases from J; bases unmatched to any gene: 10. CDR3 coding DNA: TGTGCCAGCTCCCCCACCCGGACAGGGGGCATTGAAGCTTTCTTT. It is translated as CASSPTRTGGIEAFF.